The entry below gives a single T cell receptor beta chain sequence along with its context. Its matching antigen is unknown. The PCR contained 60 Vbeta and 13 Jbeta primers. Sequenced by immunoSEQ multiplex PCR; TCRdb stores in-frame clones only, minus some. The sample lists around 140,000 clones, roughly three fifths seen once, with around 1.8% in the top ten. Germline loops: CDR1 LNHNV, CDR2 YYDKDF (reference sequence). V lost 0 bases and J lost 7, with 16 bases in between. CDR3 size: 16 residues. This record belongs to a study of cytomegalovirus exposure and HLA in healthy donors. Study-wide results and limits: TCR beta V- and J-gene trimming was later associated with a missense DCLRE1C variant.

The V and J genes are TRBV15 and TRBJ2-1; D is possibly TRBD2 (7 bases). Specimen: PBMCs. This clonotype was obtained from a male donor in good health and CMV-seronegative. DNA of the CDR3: TGTGCCACCAGCAGAGAGGGAAGGGGGGGCAGAAATGAGCAGTTCTTC. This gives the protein CATSREGRGGRNEQFF.